This is a list of T cell receptor beta chains from one sample in a study of blood T cell repertoires in COVID-19. Some clones are missing from TCRdb's copy, which holds only in-frame ones; the method was immunoSEQ multiplex PCR. Of about 100,000 clones listed, around 81% are singletons. The source material was peripheral blood. The receptor source for this set is a man aged 45-65 years with active or convalescent COVID-19. Both conserved end residues are trimmed from each CDR3. The D gene is left open where the match is weak.

TRBJ2-3 | TRBD1 | TRBV6-2/TRBV6-3 | ASSWDSPSTSTDTQY
TRBJ2-3 | TRBD1 | TRBV27 | ASSFGQGVADTQY
TRBJ2-7 | TRBD2 | TRBV29-1 | SVGPGRGEQY
TRBJ2-5 | TRBD2 | TRBV25-1 | ASQRGLEETQY
TRBJ2-5 | - | TRBV23-1 | ASRAAALHQETQY
TRBJ2-7 | - | TRBV12-3/TRBV12-4 | ASGGGEQY
TRBJ1-4 | TRBD1 | TRBV5-1 | ASSFDRGYEKLF
TRBJ2-7 | TRBD2 | TRBV30 | AWSASGRAHEQY
TRBJ1-5 | - | TRBV6-6 | ASTPGNQPQH
TRBJ2-5 | TRBD1 | TRBV7-2 | ASRRDRGSETQY
TRBJ2-7 | TRBD1 | TRBV9 | ASSSGTRGRYEQY
TRBJ2-1 | - | TRBV2 | ASRLGGTYNEQF
TRBJ2-2 | - | TRBV27 | ASSRSGHLTYSGELF
TRBJ2-1 | TRBD1 | TRBV7-9 | ASRPGQGSYNEQF
TRBJ2-2 | TRBD2 | TRBV11-1 | ASSTGLVPGELF
TRBJ2-5 | - | TRBV11-3 | ASSLGRVYQETQY
TRBJ1-2 | - | TRBV19 | ASMNWAPTLANYGYT
TRBJ2-2 | TRBD2 | TRBV9 | ASMRGLAGPSNTGELF
TRBJ1-2 | TRBD1 | TRBV27 | ASSFRQGGTNYGYT
TRBJ2-2 | TRBD1 | TRBV29-1 | TAGTGGTGELF
TRBJ2-1 | TRBD2 | TRBV7-9 | ASSLGGLAGRYYQF
TRBJ2-5 | TRBD1 | TRBV5-1 | ASSTGTGGEETQY
TRBJ1-2 | TRBD1 | TRBV10-3 | AIGRRDSYGYT
TRBJ2-5 | - | TRBV19 | ASSMGLGRGLETQY
TRBJ2-2 | TRBD1 | TRBV5-1 | ASSLGGQGTGELF
TRBJ1-5 | - | TRBV24-1 | ATSDTGYQPQH
TRBJ2-2 | - | TRBV27 | ASSLRPIQPFTNTGELF
TRBJ2-7 | TRBD1 | TRBV10-2 | ASKGTERDEQY
TRBJ2-3 | - | TRBV29-1 | SVDSDTQY
TRBJ1-2 | TRBD1 | TRBV19 | ASSIGGQGVGYT
TRBJ1-1 | - | TRBV9 | ASSVVNSGAF
TRBJ2-6 | TRBD2 | TRBV9 | ASSVGLAGDGGANVLT
TRBJ1-4 | TRBD1 | TRBV24-1 | ATSDHRDSLNEKLF
TRBJ2-7 | TRBD1 | TRBV11-3 | ASSDIRTGGLLAYEQY
TRBJ2-7 | TRBD2 | TRBV10-3 | AIRPGGVNEQY
TRBJ2-1 | TRBD2 | TRBV29-1 | SLTSEYYNEQF
TRBJ2-1 | TRBD2 | TRBV20-1 | SASTPSGRSNEQF
TRBJ2-7 | TRBD2 | TRBV4-1 | ASSLQTSGSYEQY
TRBJ2-2 | - | TRBV5-1 | ASSLEAASVTGELF
TRBJ2-3 | TRBD1 | TRBV5-4 | ASSSKGAPDTQY
TRBJ2-1 | TRBD2 | TRBV10-3 | AIRLAGDSGNEQF
TRBJ2-5 | TRBD1 | TRBV5-1 | ASSLPGQGQETQY
TRBJ1-4 | - | TRBV12-5 | ASGLDSTGGAEGNEKLF
TRBJ2-2 | - | TRBV3-1/TRBV3-2 | ASSPGSNTGELF
TRBJ1-3 | TRBD1 | TRBV11-2 | ASSLDKGQISGNTIY
TRBJ1-1 | TRBD1 | TRBV7-9 | ASSSTPQATGGNTEAF
TRBJ2-1 | TRBD2 | TRBV12-5 | ASGLPPGSSGDPLNEQF
TRBJ2-3 | - | TRBV7-2 | AAGLGNTDTQY
TRBJ1-2 | - | TRBV3-1/TRBV3-2 | ASSPGEGRSYYGYT
TRBJ2-7 | TRBD1 | TRBV28 | ASNAQGAGYEQY
TRBJ1-2 | - | TRBV12-3/TRBV12-4 | ASSSATVGYT
TRBJ2-7 | - | TRBV3-1/TRBV3-2 | ASTTLGASYEQY
TRBJ2-1 | TRBD2 | TRBV7-3 | ASSLGLAGGPGNEQF
TRBJ1-3 | - | TRBV5-6 | ASSFPGGRGNTIY
TRBJ1-6 | TRBD1 | TRBV19 | ASRETGYGNSPLH
TRBJ2-1 | TRBD2 | TRBV14 | ASSRTSGYNEQF
TRBJ2-5 | - | TRBV18 | ASSPVVLQETQY
TRBJ2-3 | - | TRBV27 | ASSQGRASTDTQY
TRBJ1-1 | TRBD1 | TRBV5-4 | ASSLWGGTGDNTEAF
TRBJ1-4 | TRBD1 | TRBV6-5 | ASSRGGGDEKLF